Below, one T cell receptor (beta chain) is given with its context. What it recognizes is unknown. This CDR3 comprises 18 residues. These data are taken from a study of cytomegalovirus exposure and HLA in healthy donors. Study-level points and caveats: A prior analysis recorded that most TCR beta V segments were productive about 87% or about 30% of the time.

PCR employed 60 Vbeta and 13 Jbeta primers. Clones were read by immunoSEQ multiplex PCR, and TCRdb kept only the in-frame ones, dropping some. The sample yields about 130,000 clones, roughly four fifths seen once. The chain uses TRBV12-2 and TRBJ2-3; the D segment call TRBD1 is taken from the table without a DNA check. TRBV12-2 is described as a pseudogene. The receptor was derived from a woman aged 45-65 years in good health and CMV-seropositive. Sequences were obtained from PBMCs. In DNA, the CDR3 is TGTGCAAGTCGCTTTAAGTCCGGGCCTTGGGGCCGCACAGATACGCAGTATTTT. Translated, it gives CASRFKSGPWGRTDTQYF.